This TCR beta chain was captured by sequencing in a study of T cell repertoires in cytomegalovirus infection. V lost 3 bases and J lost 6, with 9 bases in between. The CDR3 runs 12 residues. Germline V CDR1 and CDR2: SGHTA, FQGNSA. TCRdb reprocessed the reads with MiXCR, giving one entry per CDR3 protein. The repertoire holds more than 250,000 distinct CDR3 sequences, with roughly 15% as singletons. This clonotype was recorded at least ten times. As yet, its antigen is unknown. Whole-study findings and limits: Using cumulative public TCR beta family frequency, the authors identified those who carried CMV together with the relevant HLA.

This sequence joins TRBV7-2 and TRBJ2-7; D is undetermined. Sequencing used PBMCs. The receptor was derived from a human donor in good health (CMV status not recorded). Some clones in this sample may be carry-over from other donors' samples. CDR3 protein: CASSFSGREQYF. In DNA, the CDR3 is TGTGCCAGCAGCTTTTCGGGCCGCGAGCAGTACTTC.